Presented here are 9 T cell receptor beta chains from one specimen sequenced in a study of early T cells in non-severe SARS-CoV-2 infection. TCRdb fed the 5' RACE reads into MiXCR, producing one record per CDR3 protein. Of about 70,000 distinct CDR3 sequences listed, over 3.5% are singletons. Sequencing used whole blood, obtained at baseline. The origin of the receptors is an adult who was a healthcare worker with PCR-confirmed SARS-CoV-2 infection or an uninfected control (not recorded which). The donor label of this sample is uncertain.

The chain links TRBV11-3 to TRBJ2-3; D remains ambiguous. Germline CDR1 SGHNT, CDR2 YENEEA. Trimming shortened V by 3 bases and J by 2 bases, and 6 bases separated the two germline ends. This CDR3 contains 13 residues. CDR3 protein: CASSFTLTDTQYF. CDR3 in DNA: TGTGCCAGCAGCTTTACCCTCACAGATACGCAGTATTTT. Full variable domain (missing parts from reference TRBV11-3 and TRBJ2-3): EAGVVQSPRYKIIEKKQPVAFWCNPISGHNTLYWYLQNLGQGPELLIRYENEEAVDDSQLPKDRFSAERLKGVDSTLKIQPAELGDSAVYLCASSFTLTDTQYFGPGTRLTVL.

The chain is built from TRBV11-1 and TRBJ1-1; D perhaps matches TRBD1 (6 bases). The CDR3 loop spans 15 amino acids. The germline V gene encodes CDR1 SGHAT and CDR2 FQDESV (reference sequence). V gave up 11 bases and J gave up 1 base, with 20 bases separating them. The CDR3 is CAGEGPGVGNTEAFF. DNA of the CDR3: TGTGCCGGCGAAGGACCAGGGGTAGGGAACACTGAAGCTTTCTTT.

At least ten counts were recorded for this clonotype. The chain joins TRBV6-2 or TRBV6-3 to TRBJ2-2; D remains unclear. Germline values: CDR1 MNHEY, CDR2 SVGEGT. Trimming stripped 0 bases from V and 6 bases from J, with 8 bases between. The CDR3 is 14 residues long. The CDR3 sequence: CASSYSGFSGELFF. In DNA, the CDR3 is TGTGCCAGCAGTTACTCGGGATTCTCCGGGGAGCTGTTTTTT.

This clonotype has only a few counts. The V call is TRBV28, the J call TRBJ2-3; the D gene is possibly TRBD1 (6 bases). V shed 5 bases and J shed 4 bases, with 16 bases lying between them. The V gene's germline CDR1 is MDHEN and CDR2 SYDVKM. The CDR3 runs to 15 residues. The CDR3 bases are TGTGCCAGCAGTCCTCCACAGGGTATCTCAGATACGCAGTATTTT. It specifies CASSPPQGISDTQYF.

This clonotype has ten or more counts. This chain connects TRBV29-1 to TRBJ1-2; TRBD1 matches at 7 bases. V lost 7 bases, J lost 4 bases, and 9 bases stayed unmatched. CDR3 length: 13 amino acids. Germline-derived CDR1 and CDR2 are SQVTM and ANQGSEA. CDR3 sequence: CSARRTGVYGYTF. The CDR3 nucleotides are TGCAGCGCCAGACGGACAGGTGTCTATGGCTACACCTTC.

The CDR3 sequence is CASSMWETNEKLFF. The CDR3 DNA is TGTGCCAGTAGTATGTGGGAGACTAATGAAAAACTGTTTTTT. This chain connects TRBV28 to TRBJ1-4; D remains unclear. Germline V gene data show CDR1 as MDHEN and CDR2 as SYDVKM. This CDR3 contains 14 residues. V was clipped by 9 bases and J by 2 bases, with 13 bases between them.

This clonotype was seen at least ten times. Written as DNA, the CDR3 is TGTGCCACCGAATCTAGAGGGGGGCGCGCCCCTGGAAACACCATATATTTT. The encoded protein is CATESRGGRAPGNTIYF. This sequence joins TRBV7-9 and TRBJ1-3; maybe TRBD1 (6 bases). The CDR3 runs to 17 residues. Per the germline V gene, CDR1 is SEHNR and CDR2 is FQNEAQ (reference sequence). V gave up 10 bases and J gave up 2 bases, with 24 bases separating them.

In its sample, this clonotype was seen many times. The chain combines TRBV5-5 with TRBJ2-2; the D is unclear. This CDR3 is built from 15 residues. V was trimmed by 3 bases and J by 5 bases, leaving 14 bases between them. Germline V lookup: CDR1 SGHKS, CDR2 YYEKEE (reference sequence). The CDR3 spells CASSSSLGVTGELFF. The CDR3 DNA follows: TGTGCCAGCAGCTCCTCGTTAGGAGTGACCGGGGAGCTGTTTTTT.

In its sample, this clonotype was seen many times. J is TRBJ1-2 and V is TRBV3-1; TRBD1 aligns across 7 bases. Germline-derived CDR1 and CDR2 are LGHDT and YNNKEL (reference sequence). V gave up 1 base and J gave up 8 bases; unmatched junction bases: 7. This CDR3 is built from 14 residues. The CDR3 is CASSQAWQGEGYTF. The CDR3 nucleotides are TGTGCCAGCAGCCAAGCGTGGCAGGGGGAAGGCTACACCTTC.